This T cell receptor beta chain was recovered during a study of shared T cell receptors in the human thymus (dated by TCRdb to the early 2020s). For the study in its entirety: The study examined how self-reactive, shared T-cell receptor alpha chains are generated in the human thymus.

On this clone itself: Its antigen specificity is not known. Base qualities are not recorded, but no much larger clone differs from it by a single base.

The library was generated by the immunoSEQ multiplex PCR assay. Imported from immuneACCESS, the table was reduced by TCRdb to in-frame sequences with V and J called. These copies leave out some clones; in studies compared against another copy, an unresolved V gene accounts for under half, and the cause of the remainder is not known. Within this sample are roughly 560,000 clones, with around 78% of them counted one time only. Less than 0.015% of the sample is taken by the ten largest. Per the germline V gene, MRHNA is the CDR1 and SNTAGT is the CDR2. V drops 1 base and J drops 4 bases, leaving 4 bases in between. Including the terminal cysteine and phenylalanine, the CDR3 comprises 13 residues. The kept DNA is CDR3 alone, 39 bases in frame from the first base. The data were also submitted as part of a second study, on human thymus T cells. The other study reports the following: Donors were immunologically healthy infants undergoing open corrective cardiac surgery for congenital heart defects in Finland. Thymus tissue was collected as surgical resects that were removed during corrective cardiac surgery. Usage of V and J gene segments appeared to be biased in both the thymic and the peripheral blood repertoires. The related research found that thymic TCR repertoires overlapped highly between unrelated individuals. The study characterized TCR alpha and beta repertoires from under 10 infant thymus samples and a few related peripheral blood samples. Donor ages ranging from about 6 to 244 days were recorded, and about six male and a couple of female infants were included in the cohort. Thymocytes were released mechanically from tissue and stored at -70 °C as pellets of about 9-32 million cells. A QIAsymphony instrument was used to extract genomic DNA from frozen cell pellets. TCRB and TCRAD loci were amplified from a standardized quantity of quality-controlled genomic DNA using the immunoSEQ multiplex PCR assay. The V(D)J region was spanned by amplicons of a length sufficient to cover the CDR3 and to identify V and J genes. The commercial immunoSEQ service was used to sequence amplicons on an Illumina platform. Primer bias and sequencing errors were corrected using previously described methods, and TCRAD and TCRB definitions followed the IMGT database. Analysis of the repertoires was done with immunoSEQ Analyzer 3.0 and VDJTools and included basic statistics, V/J segment usage, diversity estimates, rarefaction and pairwise overlap. To estimate diversity, the Chao1, ChaoE, Efron-Thisted, Shannon and inverse Simpson indices were applied, and diversity was also estimated on datasets down-sampled to the smallest sample. For repertoire overlap, CDR3 nucleotide sequence, V gene and J gene had to match strictly, and clustering was done by Jaccard-based multidimensional scaling. On average, thymus samples gave about 750,000 unique TCRB clonotypes, whereas blood samples gave 75,000 to 95,000.

This receptor was identified in a boy younger than two with a congenital heart defect. Donor details come from another sample of the same person, matched by shared clones. The chain is assembled from TRBV6-4 and TRBJ2-2, with no D gene named confidently. The sample was thymocytes. The DNA reads as follows: TGTGCCAGCAGTGACTTTCTCACCGGGGAGCTGTTTTTT. Translated, it reads CASSDFLTGELFF.